The T cell receptor beta chain described here comes from a study of shared clonotypes between healthy human individuals. Findings of the study overall: Estimated richness values were generally larger in naive subsets than in memory subsets. Clonotype sharing among donors was expected to depend on sequencing depth.

In the case of this clone: Its antigen is unknown.

CDR1 is SGHTA, CDR2 FQGNSA, per germline. Trimming left V 5 bases short and J 8 bases short, with 21 bases between. The CDR3 runs 15 residues. Original handling: From ImmunoSEQ came sequences covering only the junction and carrying no quality scores, so filtering differed. The method was immunoSEQ multiplex PCR; TCRdb's version includes in-frame clones alone and lacks a portion of them. V and J calls and clone size are as listed in that table; D and trimming were resolved from the DNA. The sample yields 800,000 to 1,200,000 clones, about four fifths seen once. The gene calls are TRBV7-2 and TRBJ1-1; TRBD1 is a possible D gene (5 bases). Material for sequencing was memory CD4+ T cells from PBMCs. The subset here: CD45RA-negative fraction. This clonotype was obtained from a man aged 18-30 years in good health. Some clones in this sample may be carry-over from other donors' samples. CDR3 DNA: TGTGCCAGCAGCAACACGGTCGGGGGAAAGGAGGAAGCTTTCTTT. Its translation: CASSNTVGGKEEAFF.